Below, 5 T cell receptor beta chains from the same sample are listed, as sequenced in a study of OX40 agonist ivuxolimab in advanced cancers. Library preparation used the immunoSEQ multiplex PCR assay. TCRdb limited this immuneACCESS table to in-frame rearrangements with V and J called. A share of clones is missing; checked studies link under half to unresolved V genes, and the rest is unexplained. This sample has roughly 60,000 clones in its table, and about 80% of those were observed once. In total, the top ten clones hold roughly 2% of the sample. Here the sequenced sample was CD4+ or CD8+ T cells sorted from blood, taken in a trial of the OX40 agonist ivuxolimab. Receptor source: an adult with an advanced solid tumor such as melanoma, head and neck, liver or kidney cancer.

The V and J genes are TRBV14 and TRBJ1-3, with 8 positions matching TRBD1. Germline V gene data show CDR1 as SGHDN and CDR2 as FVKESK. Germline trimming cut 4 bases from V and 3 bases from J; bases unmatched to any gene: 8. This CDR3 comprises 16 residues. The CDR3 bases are TGTGCCAGCAGCCCACCGGACAGGGCGGGTGGAAACACCATATATTTT. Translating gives CASSPPDRAGGNTIYF.

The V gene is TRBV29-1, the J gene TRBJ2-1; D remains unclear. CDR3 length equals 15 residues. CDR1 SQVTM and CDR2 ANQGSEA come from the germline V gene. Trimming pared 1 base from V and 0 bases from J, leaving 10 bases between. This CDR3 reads CSVEGGIGSYNEQFF. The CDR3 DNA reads TGCAGCGTTGAAGGGGGAATTGGCTCCTACAATGAGCAGTTCTTC.

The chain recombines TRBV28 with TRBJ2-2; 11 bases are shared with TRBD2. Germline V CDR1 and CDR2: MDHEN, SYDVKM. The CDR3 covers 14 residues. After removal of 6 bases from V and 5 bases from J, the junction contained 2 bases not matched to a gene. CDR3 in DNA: TGTGCCAGCAGCATAGCGGGAGGGACCGGGGAGCTGTTTTTT. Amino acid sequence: CASSIAGGTGELFF. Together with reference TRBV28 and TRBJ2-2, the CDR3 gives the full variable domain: DVKVTQSSRYLVKRTGEKVFLECVQDMDHENMFWYRQDPGLGLRLIYFSYDVKMKEKGDIPEGYSVSREKKERFSLILESASTNQTSMYLCASSIAGGTGELFFGEGSRLTVL.

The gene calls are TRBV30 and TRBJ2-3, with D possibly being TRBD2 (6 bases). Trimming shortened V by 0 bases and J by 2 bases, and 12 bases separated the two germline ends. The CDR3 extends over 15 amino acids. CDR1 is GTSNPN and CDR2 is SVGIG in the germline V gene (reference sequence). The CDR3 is CAWSVPAGTTDTQYF. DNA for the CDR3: TGTGCCTGGAGTGTACCCGCGGGGACCACAGATACGCAGTATTTT.

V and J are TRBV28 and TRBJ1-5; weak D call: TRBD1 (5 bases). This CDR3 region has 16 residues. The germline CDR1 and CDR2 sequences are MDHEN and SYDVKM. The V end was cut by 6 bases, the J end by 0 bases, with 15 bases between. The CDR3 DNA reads TGTGCCAGCAGGGTGGCGGGGACTCATAGCAATCAGCCCCAGCATTTT. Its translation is CASRVAGTHSNQPQHF.